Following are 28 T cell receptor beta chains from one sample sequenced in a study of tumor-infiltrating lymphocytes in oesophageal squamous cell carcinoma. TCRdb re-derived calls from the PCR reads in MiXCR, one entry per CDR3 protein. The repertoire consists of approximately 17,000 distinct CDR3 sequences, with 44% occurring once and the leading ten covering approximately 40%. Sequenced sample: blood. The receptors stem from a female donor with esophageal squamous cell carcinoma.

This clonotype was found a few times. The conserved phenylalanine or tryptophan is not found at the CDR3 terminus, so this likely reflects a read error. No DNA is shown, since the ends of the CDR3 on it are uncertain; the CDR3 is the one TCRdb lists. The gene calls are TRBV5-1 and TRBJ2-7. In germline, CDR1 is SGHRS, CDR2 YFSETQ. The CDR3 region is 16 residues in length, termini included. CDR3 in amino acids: CASREPGNHYGYTFGS.

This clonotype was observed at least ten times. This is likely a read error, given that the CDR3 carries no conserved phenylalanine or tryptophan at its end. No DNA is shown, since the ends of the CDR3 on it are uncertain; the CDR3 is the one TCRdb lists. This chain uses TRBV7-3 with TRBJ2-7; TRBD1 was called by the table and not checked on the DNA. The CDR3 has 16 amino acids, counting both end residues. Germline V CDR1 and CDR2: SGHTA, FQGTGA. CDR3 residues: CASSPQTGPYGYTFGS.

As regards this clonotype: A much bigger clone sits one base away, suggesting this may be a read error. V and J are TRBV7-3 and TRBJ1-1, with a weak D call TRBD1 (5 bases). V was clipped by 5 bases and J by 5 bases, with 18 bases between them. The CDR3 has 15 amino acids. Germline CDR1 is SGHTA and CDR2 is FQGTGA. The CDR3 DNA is TGTGCCAGCAGCCCAACCAGGACGGGGGGGACTGAAGCTTTCTTT. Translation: CASSPTRTGGTEAFF.

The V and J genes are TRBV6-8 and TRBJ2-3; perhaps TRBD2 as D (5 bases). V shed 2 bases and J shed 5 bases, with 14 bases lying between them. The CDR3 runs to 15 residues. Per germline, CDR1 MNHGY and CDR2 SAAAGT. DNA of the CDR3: TGTGCCAGCAGTTACCCGCCTGAAGGGAGAGATACGCAGTATTTT. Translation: CASSYPPEGRDTQYF.

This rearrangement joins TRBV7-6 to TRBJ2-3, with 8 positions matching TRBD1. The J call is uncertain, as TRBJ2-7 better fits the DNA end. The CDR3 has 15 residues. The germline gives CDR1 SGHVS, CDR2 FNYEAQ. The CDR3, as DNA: TGTGCCAGCAGCTTAGGGGGGACAGGACCCTACGAGCAGTACTTC. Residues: CASSLGGTGPYEQYF.

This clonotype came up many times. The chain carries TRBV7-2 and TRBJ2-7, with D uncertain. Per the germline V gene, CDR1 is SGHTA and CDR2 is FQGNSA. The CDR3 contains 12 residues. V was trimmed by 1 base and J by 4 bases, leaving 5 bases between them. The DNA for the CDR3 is TGTGCCAGCAGCTTAGTTAGGTACGAGCAGTACTTC. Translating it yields CASSLVRYEQYF.

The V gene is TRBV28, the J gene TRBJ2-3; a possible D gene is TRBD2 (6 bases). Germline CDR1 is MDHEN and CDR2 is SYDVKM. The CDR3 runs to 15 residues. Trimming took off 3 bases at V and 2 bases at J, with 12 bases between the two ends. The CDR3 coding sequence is TGTGCCAGCAGTTTCGGTCTAGCGTACACAGATACGCAGTATTTT. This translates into CASSFGLAYTDTQYF.

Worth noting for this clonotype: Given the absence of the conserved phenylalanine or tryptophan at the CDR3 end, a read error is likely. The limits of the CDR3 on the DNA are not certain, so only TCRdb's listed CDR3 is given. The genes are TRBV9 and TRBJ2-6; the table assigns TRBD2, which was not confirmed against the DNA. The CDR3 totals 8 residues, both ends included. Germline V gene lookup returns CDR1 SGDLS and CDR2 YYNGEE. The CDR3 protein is CASSVEAS.

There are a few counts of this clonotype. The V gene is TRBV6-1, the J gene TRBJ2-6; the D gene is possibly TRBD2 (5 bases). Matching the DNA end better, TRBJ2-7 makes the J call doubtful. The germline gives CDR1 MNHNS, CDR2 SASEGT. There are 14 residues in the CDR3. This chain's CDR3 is CASTEELGTYEQYF. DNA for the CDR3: TGTGCCAGCACGGAGGAACTAGGGACCTACGAGCAGTACTTC.

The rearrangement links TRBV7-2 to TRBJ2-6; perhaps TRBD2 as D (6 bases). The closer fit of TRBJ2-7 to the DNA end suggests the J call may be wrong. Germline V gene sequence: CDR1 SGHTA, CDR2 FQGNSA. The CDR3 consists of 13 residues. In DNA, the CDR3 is TGTGCCAGCAGCTCAGCCGGGGGTCTGGGGCAGTACTTC. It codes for CASSSAGGLGQYF.

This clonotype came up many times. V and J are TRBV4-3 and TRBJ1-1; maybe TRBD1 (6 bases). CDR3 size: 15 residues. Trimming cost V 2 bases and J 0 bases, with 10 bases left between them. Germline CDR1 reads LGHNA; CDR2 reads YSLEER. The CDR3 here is CASSQIGQMNTEAFF. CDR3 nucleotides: TGCGCCAGCAGCCAAATCGGACAGATGAACACTGAAGCTTTCTTT.

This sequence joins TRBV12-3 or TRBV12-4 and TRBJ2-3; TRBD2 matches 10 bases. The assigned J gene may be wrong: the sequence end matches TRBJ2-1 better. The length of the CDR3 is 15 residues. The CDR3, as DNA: TGTGCCAGCAGTTTAGCGCGGCAACTAGCGGGGGAGCAGTTCTTC. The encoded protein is CASSLARQLAGEQFF.

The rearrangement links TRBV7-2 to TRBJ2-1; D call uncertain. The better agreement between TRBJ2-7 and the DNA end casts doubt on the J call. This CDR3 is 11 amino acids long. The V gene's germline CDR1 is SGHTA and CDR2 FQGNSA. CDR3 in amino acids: CASSDRYEQYF. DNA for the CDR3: TGTGCCAGCAGCGACCGCTACGAGCAGTACTTC.

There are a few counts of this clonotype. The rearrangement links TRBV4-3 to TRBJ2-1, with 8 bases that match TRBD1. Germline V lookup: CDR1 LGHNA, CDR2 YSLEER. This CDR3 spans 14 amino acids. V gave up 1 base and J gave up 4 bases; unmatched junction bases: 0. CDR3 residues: CASSQGTGYNEQFF. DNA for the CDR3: TGCGCCAGCAGCCAAGGGACAGGGTACAATGAGCAGTTCTTC.

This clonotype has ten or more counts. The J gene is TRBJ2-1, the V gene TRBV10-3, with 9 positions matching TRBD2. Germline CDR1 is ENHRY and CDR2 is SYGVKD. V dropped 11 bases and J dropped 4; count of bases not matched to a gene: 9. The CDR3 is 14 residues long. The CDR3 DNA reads TGTGCCTCTACAGATGCGGGAGGGTACAATGAGCAGTTCTTC. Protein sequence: CASTDAGGYNEQFF.

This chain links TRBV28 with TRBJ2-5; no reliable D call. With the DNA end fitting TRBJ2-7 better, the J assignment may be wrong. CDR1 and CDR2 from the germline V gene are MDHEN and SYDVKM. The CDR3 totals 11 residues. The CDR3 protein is CASSSTYEQYF. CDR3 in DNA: TGTGCCAGCAGTTCCACCTACGAGCAGTACTTC.

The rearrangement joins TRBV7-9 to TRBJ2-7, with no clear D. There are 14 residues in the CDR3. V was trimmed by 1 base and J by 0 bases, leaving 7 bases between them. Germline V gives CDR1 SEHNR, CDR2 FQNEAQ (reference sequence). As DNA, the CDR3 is TGTGCCAGCAGCTTAGGTGCAGACTCCTACGAGCAGTACTTC. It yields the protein CASSLGADSYEQYF.

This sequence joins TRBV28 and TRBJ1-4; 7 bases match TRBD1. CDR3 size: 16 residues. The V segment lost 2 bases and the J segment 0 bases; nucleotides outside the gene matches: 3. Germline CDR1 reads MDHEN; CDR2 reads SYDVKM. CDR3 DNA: TGTGCCAGCAGTTTAGAGGGGGCCGCAACTAATGAAAAACTGTTTTTT. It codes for CASSLEGAATNEKLFF.

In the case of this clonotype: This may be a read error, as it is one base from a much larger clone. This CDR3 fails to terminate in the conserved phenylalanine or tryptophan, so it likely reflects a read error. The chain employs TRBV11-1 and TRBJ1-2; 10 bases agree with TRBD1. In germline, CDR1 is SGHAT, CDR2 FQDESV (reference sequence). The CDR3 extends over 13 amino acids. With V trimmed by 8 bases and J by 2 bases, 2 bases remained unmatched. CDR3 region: CASGQGGNYGYTS. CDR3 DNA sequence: TGTGCCAGCGGACAGGGGGGAAACTATGGCTACACCTCC.

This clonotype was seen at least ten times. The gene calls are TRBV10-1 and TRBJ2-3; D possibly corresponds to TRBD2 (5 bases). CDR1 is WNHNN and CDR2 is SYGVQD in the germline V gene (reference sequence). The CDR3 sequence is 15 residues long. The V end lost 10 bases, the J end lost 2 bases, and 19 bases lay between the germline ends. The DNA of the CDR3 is TGCGCCACCCCGAGGGTAGAGATAAACACAGATACGCAGTATTTT. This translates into CATPRVEINTDTQYF.

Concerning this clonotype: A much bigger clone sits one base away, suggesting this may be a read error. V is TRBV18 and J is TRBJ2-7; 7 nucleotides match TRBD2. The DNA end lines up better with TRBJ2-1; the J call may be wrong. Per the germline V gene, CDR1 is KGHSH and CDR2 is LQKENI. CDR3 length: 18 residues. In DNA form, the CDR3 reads TGTGCCAGCTCATTTACCTCCCCGGGCGGGAGCTCCTACAATGAGCAGTTCTTC. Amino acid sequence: CASSFTSPGGSSYNEQFF.

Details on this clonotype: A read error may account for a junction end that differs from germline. The CDR3 bases are TGTGCCAGCGGATCGAGAAGCAGGTTCTTC. Its protein product is CASGSRSRFF. The V call is TRBV7-2, the J call TRBJ2-5; no firm D call. Germline V gene sequence: CDR1 SGHTA, CDR2 FQGNSA. The length of the CDR3 is 10 residues.

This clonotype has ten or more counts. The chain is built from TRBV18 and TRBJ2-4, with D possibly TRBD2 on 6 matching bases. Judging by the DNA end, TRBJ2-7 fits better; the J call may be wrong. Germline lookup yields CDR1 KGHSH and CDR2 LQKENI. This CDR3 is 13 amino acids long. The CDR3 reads CASSLGSGYEQYF. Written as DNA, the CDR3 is TGTGCCAGCTCACTAGGCAGCGGGTACGAGCAGTACTTC.

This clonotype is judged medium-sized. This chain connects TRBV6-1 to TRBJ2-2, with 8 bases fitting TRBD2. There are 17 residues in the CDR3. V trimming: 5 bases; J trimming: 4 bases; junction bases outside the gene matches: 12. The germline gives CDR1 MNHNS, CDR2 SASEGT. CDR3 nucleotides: TGTGCCAGCAGTCTCGGTGGGAGACTAGCGATCACCGGGGAGCTGTTTTTT. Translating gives CASSLGGRLAITGELFF.

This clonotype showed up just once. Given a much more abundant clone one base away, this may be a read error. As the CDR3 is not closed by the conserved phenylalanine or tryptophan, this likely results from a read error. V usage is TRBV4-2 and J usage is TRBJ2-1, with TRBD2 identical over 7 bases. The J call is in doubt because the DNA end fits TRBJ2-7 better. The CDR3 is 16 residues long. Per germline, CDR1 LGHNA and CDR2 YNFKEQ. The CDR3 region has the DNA TGTGCCAGCAGCCAAGTTGGAGGGAGGGCCGTCTACGAGCAGTACTGC. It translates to CASSQVGGRAVYEQYC.

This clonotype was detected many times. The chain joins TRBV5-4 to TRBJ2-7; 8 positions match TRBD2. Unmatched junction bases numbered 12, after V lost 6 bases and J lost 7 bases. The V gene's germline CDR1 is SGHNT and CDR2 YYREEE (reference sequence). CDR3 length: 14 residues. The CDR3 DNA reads TGTGCCAGCACCCTGGGAGGGCCGGGGGGGGAGCAGTACTTC. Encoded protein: CASTLGGPGGEQYF.

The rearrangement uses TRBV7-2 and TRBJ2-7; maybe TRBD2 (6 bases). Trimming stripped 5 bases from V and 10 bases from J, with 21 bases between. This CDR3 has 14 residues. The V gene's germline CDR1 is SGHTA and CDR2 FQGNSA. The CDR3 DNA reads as TGTGCCAGCAGCGGAACCGGGACTCGTTTGGCCCAGTACTTC. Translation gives CASSGTGTRLAQYF. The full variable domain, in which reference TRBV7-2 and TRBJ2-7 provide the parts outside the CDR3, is GAGVSQSPSNKVTEKGKDVELRCDPISGHTALYWYRQSLGQGLEFLIYFQGNSAPDKSGLPSDRFSAERTGGSVSTLTIQRTQQEDSAVYLCASSGTGTRLAQYFGPGTRLTVT.

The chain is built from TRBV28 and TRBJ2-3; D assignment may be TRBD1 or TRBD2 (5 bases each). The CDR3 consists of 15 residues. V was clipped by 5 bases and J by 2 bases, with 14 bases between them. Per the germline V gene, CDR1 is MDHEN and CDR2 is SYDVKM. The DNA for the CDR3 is TGTGCCAGCAGTGCCCGGGACCGTTACACAGATACGCAGTATTTT. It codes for CASSARDRYTDTQYF.